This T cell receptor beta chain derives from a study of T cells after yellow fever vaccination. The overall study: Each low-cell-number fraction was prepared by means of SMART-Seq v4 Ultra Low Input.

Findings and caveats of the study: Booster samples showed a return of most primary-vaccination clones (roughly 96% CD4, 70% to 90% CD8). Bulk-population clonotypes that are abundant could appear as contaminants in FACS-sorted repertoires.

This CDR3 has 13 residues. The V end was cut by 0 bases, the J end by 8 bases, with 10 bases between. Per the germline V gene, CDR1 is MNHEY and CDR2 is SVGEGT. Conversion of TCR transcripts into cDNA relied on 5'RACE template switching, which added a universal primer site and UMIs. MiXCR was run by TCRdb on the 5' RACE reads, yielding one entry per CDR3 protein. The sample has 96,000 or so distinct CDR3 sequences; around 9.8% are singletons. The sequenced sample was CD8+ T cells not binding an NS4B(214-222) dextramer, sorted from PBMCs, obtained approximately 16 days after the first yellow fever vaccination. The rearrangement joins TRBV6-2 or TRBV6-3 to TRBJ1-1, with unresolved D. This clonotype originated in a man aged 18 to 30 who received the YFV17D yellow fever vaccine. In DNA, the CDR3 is TGTGCCAGCAGTTACTCGGGGTCAAACGAAGCTTTCTTT. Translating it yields CASSYSGSNEAFF.